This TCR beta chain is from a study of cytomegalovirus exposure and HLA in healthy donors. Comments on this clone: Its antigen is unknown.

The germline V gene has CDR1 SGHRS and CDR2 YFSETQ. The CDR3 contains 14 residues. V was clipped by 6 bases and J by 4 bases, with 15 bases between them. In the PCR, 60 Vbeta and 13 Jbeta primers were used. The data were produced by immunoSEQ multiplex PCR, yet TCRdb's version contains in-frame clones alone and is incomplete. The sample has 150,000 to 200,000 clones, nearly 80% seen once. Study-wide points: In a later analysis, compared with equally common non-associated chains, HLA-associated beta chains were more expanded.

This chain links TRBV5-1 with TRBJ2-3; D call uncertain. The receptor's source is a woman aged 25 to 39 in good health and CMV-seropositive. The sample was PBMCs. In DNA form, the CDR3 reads TGCGCCAGCAAACCTTTTTCGTCGGCAGATACGCAGTATTTT. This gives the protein CASKPFSSADTQYF. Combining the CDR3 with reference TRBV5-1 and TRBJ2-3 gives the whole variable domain KAGVTQTPRYLIKTRGQQVTLSCSPISGHRSVSWYQQTPGQGLQFLFEYFSETQRNKGNFPGRFSGRQFSNSRSEMNVSTLELGDSALYLCASKPFSSADTQYFGPGTRLTVL.